The rows below give T cell receptor beta chains drawn from one sample of a study of blood T cell repertoires in COVID-19. Sequencing used immunoSEQ multiplex PCR; TCRdb keeps in-frame clones, though not all of them. The sample comprises 89,000 or so clones, 85% of which are singletons, and over 35% rests with the top ten. The specimen sequenced was peripheral blood. The receptors were gathered from an elderly man with acute or convalescent COVID-19. Each CDR3 is given with its conserved first and last residue. A D gene is named only where the DNA matches it firmly. Expanded clones are given a class, and other clones once, few, many or no size at all.

clone size,J gene,D gene,V gene,CDR3 DNA,CDR3 protein
.,TRBJ1-2,.,TRBV25-1,TGTGCCAGCAGTGAATCAAAAGGGGCTAGCTATGGCTACACCTTC,CASSESKGASYGYTF
once,TRBJ1-6,TRBD1,TRBV7-8,TGTGCCAGCAGCCCGGACAGGGTTAGGGCCTATAATTCACCCCTCCACTTT,CASSPDRVRAYNSPLHF
many,TRBJ1-6,.,TRBV6-5,TGTGCCAGCAGTTACGAGATCTATAATTCACCCCTCCACTTT,CASSYEIYNSPLHF
.,TRBJ2-5,TRBD2,TRBV20-1,TGCAGTGCTAGTGGGACTAGCGGGGCCTTCCAGACCCAGTACTTC,CSASGTSGAFQTQYF
few,TRBJ2-4,.,TRBV20-1,TGCAGTGCTAGTCGTCTAGGCCAAAACATTCAGTACTTC,CSASRLGQNIQYF
.,TRBJ2-1,TRBD2,TRBV7-2,TGTGCCAGCAGCTACACTAGCGGGAGCTTGGGCAATGAGCAGTTCTTC,CASSYTSGSLGNEQFF
.,TRBJ2-7,TRBD2,TRBV11-2,TGTGCCAGCAGCTCTCAGCGGGAGCGGAGCTACGAGCAGTACTTC,CASSSQRERSYEQYF
.,TRBJ2-7,.,TRBV20-1,TGCAGTGCTAGTCGCCTAGCCTCCTACGAGCAGTACTTC,CSASRLASYEQYF
.,TRBJ2-7,TRBD1,TRBV4-1,TGCGCCAGCAGCCAAGTAGGACAGGGGGCTCACGAGCAGTACTTC,CASSQVGQGAHEQYF
.,TRBJ1-2,.,TRBV5-1,TGCGCCAGCAGCTTGGATACAGGGAACTATGGCTACACCTTC,CASSLDTGNYGYTF
.,TRBJ2-7,.,TRBV5-6,TGTGCCAGCAGCGAGGGGGGGGCAACCTACGAGCAGTACTTC,CASSEGGATYEQYF
.,TRBJ1-4,.,TRBV28,TGTGCCAGCAGTTCCCGGGGGGGGCCGTCTAATGAAAAACTGTTTTTT,CASSSRGGPSNEKLFF
.,TRBJ2-2,.,TRBV5-1,TGCGCCAGCACCGCCCCGACAAACACCGGGGAGCTGTTTTTT,CASTAPTNTGELFF
once,TRBJ1-1,.,TRBV5-6,TGTGCCAGCAGCGTCCCCGGGACTGGCATGAACACTGAAGCTTTCTTT,CASSVPGTGMNTEAFF
.,TRBJ1-2,.,TRBV5-6,TGTGCCAGCAGCTTGGGACAGGACTATGGCTACACCTTC,CASSLGQDYGYTF
.,TRBJ1-5,.,TRBV28,TGTGCCAGCAGTAACTCAGGGTATCAGCCCCAGCATTTT,CASSNSGYQPQHF
.,TRBJ1-1,.,TRBV5-1,TGCGCCAGCAGTCTATCTATGAACACTGAAGCTTTCTTT,CASSLSMNTEAFF
.,TRBJ2-7,.,TRBV4-3,TGCGCCAGCAGCCAAGATTACAGGAACCACGAGCAGTACTTC,CASSQDYRNHEQYF
many,TRBJ2-3,TRBD1,TRBV24-1,TGTGCCACCAGTGATGTGGCAGGGGGCCGTACAGATACGCAGTATTTT,CATSDVAGGRTDTQYF
.,TRBJ2-3,TRBD2,TRBV11-3,TGTGCCAGCAGCCACCGCGGGGGGCCAGATACGCAGTATTTT,CASSHRGGPDTQYF
.,TRBJ2-7,.,TRBV5-6,TGTGCCAGCAGCTTGGTATCGGGGACCTACGAGCAGTACTTC,CASSLVSGTYEQYF
.,TRBJ2-2,.,TRBV12-5,TGTGCTAGTGGTTTGGTACTAGGCGGACCTAACACCGGGGAGCTGTTTTTT,CASGLVLGGPNTGELFF
.,TRBJ2-1,TRBD2,TRBV29-1,TGCAGCGCCAGCCTACTAGCGGCCCTGAGCTCCTACAATGAGCAGTTCTTC,CSASLLAALSSYNEQFF
.,TRBJ2-7,.,TRBV7-3,TGTGCCAGCAGCTTAAGAGGCGGGGCCTCCTACGAGCAGTACTTC,CASSLRGGASYEQYF
.,TRBJ1-6,.,TRBV9,TGTGCCAGCAGCCCCCGACAAAATAATTCACCCCTCCACTTT,CASSPRQNNSPLHF
.,TRBJ1-1,TRBD1,TRBV14,TGTGCCAGCAGCCTTCGGACAGGCAGGAACACTGAAGCTTTCTTT,CASSLRTGRNTEAFF
.,TRBJ1-6,TRBD1,TRBV5-1,TGCGCCAGCAGCAAGGAGGGCAGGGGGCTCGGTTCACCCCTCCACTTT,CASSKEGRGLGSPLHF
.,TRBJ2-3,TRBD2,TRBV7-2,TGTGCCAGCAGCTACGCCGGGGGGACAGATACGCAGTATTTT,CASSYAGGTDTQYF
.,TRBJ1-2,TRBD1,TRBV6-4,TGTGCCAGCAGTGAATCACCGGGACAGAGCTATGGCTACACCTTC,CASSESPGQSYGYTF
.,TRBJ2-5,TRBD1,TRBV19,TGTGCCAGTAGTCGTACGCCGGGACAGGGGTTGGGGACCCAGTACTTC,CASSRTPGQGLGTQYF
.,TRBJ2-1,TRBD2,TRBV11-3,TGTGCCAGCAGCTTAGATGGTCTAGCGGGTCGAGAGCAGTTCTTC,CASSLDGLAGREQFF
.,TRBJ1-3,.,TRBV19,TGTGCCAGTACCGCCCGAGGAGGAAGCGCTGGAAACACCATATATTTT,CASTARGGSAGNTIYF
.,TRBJ1-3,.,TRBV11-3,TGTGCCAGCAGCCCAGGGGACGGGGATGGAAACACCATATATTTT,CASSPGDGDGNTIYF
.,TRBJ1-3,.,TRBV7-6,TGTGCCAGCAGCTCCCTCCGTGGGCGCTCTGGAAACACCATATATTTT,CASSSLRGRSGNTIYF
.,TRBJ2-2,TRBD1,TRBV7-2,TGTGCCAGCAGCTCATCCGGGACAGGGCGCACCGGGGAGCTGTTTTTT,CASSSSGTGRTGELFF
.,TRBJ2-3,TRBD2,TRBV19,TGTGCCAGTAGTATAGATCCCCGGGACTATAAATATTTT,CASSIDPRDYKYF
.,TRBJ1-4,TRBD1,TRBV9,TGTGCCAGCAGCCCCTGGGACAGCCGTAATGAAAAACTGTTTTTT,CASSPWDSRNEKLFF
.,TRBJ2-1,TRBD1,TRBV6-2/TRBV6-3,TGTGCCAGCAGCCCCCGGGACAGGGTCATCGATGAGCAGTTCTTC,CASSPRDRVIDEQFF
few,TRBJ1-2,.,TRBV19,TGTGCCAGTAGTATAGAAACAGAGTATGGCTACACCTTC,CASSIETEYGYTF
.,TRBJ1-2,.,TRBV29-1,TGCAGCGTTGACGAGGGTACAGTGGTTGGCTACACCTTC,CSVDEGTVVGYTF
.,TRBJ2-7,TRBD1,TRBV3-1/TRBV3-2,TGTGCCAGCAGCCAAAGAAGAAGTTGGACAGGGCACGACGAGCAGTACTTC,CASSQRRSWTGHDEQYF
.,TRBJ1-6,.,TRBV11-2,TGTGCCAGCAGCTTAGCTCAGGGCCAGTCACCCCTCCACTTT,CASSLAQGQSPLHF
once,TRBJ2-3,TRBD1,TRBV6-5,TGTGCCAGCAGTTGGACAGGGGGCCATAGCACAGATACGCAGTATTTT,CASSWTGGHSTDTQYF
.,TRBJ1-2,.,TRBV19,TGTGCCAGCAAGGACTCACAATTCGGGGAATTGCCGTATGGCTACACCTTC,CASKDSQFGELPYGYTF
few,TRBJ2-7,TRBD2,TRBV7-6,TGTGCCAGCAGCGTACTAGCGGGAGAGGTCCTCGAGCAGTACTTC,CASSVLAGEVLEQYF
.,TRBJ1-1,.,TRBV5-1,TGCGCCAGCAGCTTGGCCTTAGGGGGGGATACTGAAGCTTTCTTT,CASSLALGGDTEAFF
.,TRBJ2-7,TRBD1,TRBV6-5,TGTGCCAGCAGTTATCGACAGGGGGCTAGCTACGAGCAGTACTTC,CASSYRQGASYEQYF
once,TRBJ2-2,.,TRBV11-2,TGTGCCAGCAGCCGACAAATGCCGGGACTTAACACCGGGGAGCTGTTTTTT,CASSRQMPGLNTGELFF
.,TRBJ1-4,.,TRBV6-5,TGTGCCAGCAGTTACTCGGGGGGGCGGGATGAAAAACTGTTTTTT,CASSYSGGRDEKLFF
.,TRBJ2-7,.,TRBV2,TGTGCCAGCAGTATCTTCAGGGTCAACGAGCAGTACTTC,CASSIFRVNEQYF
.,TRBJ2-3,.,TRBV19,TGTGCCAGTAAAGGGGGAGGGGGTTACACAGATACGCAGTATTTT,CASKGGGGYTDTQYF
few,TRBJ1-6,TRBD1,TRBV19,TGTGCCAGTAGTGCGGGGACAGGGGATAATTCACCCCTCCACTTT,CASSAGTGDNSPLHF
once,TRBJ1-1,TRBD1,TRBV30,TGTGCCTGGGCCCTACAGGGGCCGCTGGTCACTGAAGCTTTCTTT,CAWALQGPLVTEAFF
.,TRBJ2-5,TRBD2,TRBV10-3,TGTGCCATCAGTGACCCCAGACTAGCGGGAGGGCGAGAGACCCAGTACTTC,CAISDPRLAGGRETQYF
.,TRBJ1-2,TRBD1,TRBV29-1,TGCAGCGTTGAGGCGGGACAGGGGACCAGCTACACCTTC,CSVEAGQGTSYTF
.,TRBJ1-3,.,TRBV14,TGTGCCAGCAGCTCACCAGGGGCGGGAAACACCATATATTTT,CASSSPGAGNTIYF
.,TRBJ1-5,TRBD1,TRBV7-2,TGTGCCAGCAGCCACAGGGGTAGCAATCAGCCCCAGCATTTT,CASSHRGSNQPQHF